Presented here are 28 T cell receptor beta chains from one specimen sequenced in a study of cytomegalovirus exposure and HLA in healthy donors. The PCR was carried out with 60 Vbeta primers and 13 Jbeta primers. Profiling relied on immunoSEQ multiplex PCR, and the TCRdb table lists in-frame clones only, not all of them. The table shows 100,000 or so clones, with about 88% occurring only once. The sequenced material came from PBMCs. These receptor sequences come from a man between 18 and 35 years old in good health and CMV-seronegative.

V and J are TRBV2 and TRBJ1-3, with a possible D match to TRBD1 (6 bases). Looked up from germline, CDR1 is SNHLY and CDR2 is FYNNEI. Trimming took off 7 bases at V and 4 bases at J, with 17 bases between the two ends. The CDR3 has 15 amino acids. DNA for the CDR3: TGTGCCAGCATAAGGACAGAATCTCTGGGAAACACCATATATTTT. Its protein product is CASIRTESLGNTIYF.

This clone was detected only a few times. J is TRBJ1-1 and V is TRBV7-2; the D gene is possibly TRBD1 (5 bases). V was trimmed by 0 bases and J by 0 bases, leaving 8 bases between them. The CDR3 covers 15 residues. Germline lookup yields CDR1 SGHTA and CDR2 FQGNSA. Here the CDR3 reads CASSLAGGVNTEAFF. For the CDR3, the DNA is TGTGCCAGCAGCTTAGCGGGGGGGGTGAACACTGAAGCTTTCTTT. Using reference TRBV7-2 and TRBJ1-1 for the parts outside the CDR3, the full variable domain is GAGVSQSPSNKVTEKGKDVELRCDPISGHTALYWYRQSLGQGLEFLIYFQGNSAPDKSGLPSDRFSAERTGGSVSTLTIQRTQQEDSAVYLCASSLAGGVNTEAFFGQGTRLTVV.

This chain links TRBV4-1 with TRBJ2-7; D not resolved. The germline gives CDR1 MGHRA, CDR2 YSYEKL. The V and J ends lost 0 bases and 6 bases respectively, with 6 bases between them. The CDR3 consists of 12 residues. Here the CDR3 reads CASSQETAEQYF. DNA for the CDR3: TGCGCCAGCAGCCAAGAAACAGCCGAGCAGTACTTC.

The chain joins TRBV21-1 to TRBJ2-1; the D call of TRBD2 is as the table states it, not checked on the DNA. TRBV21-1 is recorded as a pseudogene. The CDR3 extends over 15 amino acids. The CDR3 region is CASSNPGLYYNEQFF. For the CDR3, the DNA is TGTGCCAGCAGCAACCCGGGACTTTACTACAATGAGCAGTTCTTC.

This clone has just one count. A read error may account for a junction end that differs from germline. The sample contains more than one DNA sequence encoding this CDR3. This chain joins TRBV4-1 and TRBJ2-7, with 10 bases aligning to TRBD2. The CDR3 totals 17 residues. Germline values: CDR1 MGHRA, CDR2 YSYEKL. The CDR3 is CASSLPTGTSVGYEQYF. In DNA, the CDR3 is TGCGCCAGTAGCCTACCCACAGGGACTAGCGTGGGTTACGAGCAGTACTTC.

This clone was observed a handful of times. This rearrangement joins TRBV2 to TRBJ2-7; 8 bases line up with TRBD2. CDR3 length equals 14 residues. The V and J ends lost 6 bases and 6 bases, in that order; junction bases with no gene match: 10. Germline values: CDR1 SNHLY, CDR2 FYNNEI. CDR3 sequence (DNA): TGTGCCAGCAGCCAAAGCGGGAGTGTTTCCGAGCAGTACTTC. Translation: CASSQSGSVSEQYF.

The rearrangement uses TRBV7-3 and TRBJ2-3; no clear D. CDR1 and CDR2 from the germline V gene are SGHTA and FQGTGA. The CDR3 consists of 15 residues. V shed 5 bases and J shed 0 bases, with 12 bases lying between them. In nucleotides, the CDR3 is TGTGCCAGCAGCGCTCACCACTCTAGCACAGATACGCAGTATTTT. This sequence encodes CASSAHHSSTDTQYF.

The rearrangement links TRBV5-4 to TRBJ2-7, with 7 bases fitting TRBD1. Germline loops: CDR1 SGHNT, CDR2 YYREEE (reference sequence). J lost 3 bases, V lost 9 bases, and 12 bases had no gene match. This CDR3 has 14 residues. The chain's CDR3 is CATFRQGTNYEQYF. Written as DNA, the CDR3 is TGTGCCACCTTCAGACAGGGAACAAACTACGAGCAGTACTTC. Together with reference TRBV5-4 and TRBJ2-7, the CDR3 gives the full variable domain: ETGVTQSPTHLIKTRGQQVTLRCSSQSGHNTVSWYQQALGQGPQFIFQYYREEENGRGNFPPRFSGLQFPNYSSELNVNALELDDSALYLCATFRQGTNYEQYFGPGTRLTVT.

The CDR3 DNA sequence: TGTGCCAGCACCTTAGGACTAGCGGGAGGAGATGAGCAGTTCTTC. Its translation is CASTLGLAGGDEQFF. This chain joins TRBV27 and TRBJ2-1; 14 nucleotides match TRBD2. V trimming: 7 bases; J trimming: 8 bases; junction bases outside the gene matches: 7. CDR1 is MNHEY and CDR2 is SMNVEV in the germline V gene (reference sequence). This CDR3 has 15 residues.

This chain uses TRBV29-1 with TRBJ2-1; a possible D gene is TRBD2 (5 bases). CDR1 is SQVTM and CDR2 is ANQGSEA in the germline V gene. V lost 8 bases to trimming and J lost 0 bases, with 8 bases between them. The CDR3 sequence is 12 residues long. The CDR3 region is CSSGSSYNEQFF. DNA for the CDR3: TGCAGCAGCGGCAGCTCCTACAATGAGCAGTTCTTC.

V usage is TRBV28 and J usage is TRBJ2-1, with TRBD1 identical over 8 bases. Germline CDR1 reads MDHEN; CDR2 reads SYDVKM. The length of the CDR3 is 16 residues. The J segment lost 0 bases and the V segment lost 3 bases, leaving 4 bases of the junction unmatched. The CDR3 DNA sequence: TGTGCCAGCAGTTTTCCCGGACAGGGCTCCTACAATGAGCAGTTCTTC. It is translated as CASSFPGQGSYNEQFF. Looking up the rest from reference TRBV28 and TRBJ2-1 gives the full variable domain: DVKVTQSSRYLVKRTGEKVFLECVQDMDHENMFWYRQDPGLGLRLIYFSYDVKMKEKGDIPEGYSVSREKKERFSLILESASTNQTSMYLCASSFPGQGSYNEQFFGPGTRLTVL.

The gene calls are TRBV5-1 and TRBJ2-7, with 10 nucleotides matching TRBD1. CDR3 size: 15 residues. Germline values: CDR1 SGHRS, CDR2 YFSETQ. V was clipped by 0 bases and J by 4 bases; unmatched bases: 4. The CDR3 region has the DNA TGCGCCAGCAGCTTGGGACAGGGGGCTTCGTACGAGCAGTACTTC. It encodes CASSLGQGASYEQYF.

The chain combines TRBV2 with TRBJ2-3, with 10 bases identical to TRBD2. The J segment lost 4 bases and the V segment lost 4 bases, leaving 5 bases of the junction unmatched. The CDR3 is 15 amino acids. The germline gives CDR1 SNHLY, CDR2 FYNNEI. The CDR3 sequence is CASSASSGSSDTQYF. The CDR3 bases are TGTGCCAGCAGTGCTTCTAGCGGGAGCTCAGATACGCAGTATTTT.

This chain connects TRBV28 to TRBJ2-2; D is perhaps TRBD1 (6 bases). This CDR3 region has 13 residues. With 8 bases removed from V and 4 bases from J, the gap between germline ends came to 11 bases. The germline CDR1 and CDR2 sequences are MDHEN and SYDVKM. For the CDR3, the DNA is TGTGCCAGCCGAACAGGGCCCACCGGGGAGCTGTTTTTT. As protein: CASRTGPTGELFF. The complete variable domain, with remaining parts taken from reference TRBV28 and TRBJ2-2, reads DVKVTQSSRYLVKRTGEKVFLECVQDMDHENMFWYRQDPGLGLRLIYFSYDVKMKEKGDIPEGYSVSREKKERFSLILESASTNQTSMYLCASRTGPTGELFFGEGSRLTVL.

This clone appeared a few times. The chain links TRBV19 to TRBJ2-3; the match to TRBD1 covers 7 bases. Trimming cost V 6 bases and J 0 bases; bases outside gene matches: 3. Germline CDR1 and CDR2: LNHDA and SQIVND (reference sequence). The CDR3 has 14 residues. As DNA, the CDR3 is TGTGCCAGTAGGACAGGGATTAGCACAGATACGCAGTATTTT. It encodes CASRTGISTDTQYF.

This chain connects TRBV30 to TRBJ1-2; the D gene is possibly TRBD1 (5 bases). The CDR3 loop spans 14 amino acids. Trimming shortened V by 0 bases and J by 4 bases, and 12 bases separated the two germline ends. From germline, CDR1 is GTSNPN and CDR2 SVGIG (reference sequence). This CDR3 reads CAWSVDSSSYGYTF. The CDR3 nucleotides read TGTGCCTGGAGTGTAGACAGTTCCTCCTATGGCTACACCTTC.

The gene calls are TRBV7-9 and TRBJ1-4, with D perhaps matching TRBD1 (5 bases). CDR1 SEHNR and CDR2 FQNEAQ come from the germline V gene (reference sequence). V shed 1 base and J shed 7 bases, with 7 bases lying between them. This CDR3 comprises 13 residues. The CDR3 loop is CASSLGRGEKLFF. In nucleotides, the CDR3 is TGTGCCAGCAGCTTAGGGAGGGGTGAAAAACTGTTTTTT.

The CDR3 nucleotides are TGTGCCAGTAGTATCCCCAGGGGGGCTATGAACACTGAAGCTTTCTTT. This gives the protein CASSIPRGAMNTEAFF. The V gene is TRBV19, the J gene TRBJ1-1, with 7 bases that match TRBD1. V gave up 3 bases and J gave up 0 bases; unmatched junction bases: 7. The CDR3 has 16 residues. CDR1 is LNHDA and CDR2 is SQIVND in the germline V gene (reference sequence). The full variable domain, rest sourced from reference TRBV19 and TRBJ1-1, is DGGITQSPKYLFRKEGQNVTLSCEQNLNHDAMYWYRQDPGQGLRLIYYSQIVNDFQKGDIAEGYSVSREKKESFPLTVTSAQKNPTAFYLCASSIPRGAMNTEAFFGQGTRLTVV.

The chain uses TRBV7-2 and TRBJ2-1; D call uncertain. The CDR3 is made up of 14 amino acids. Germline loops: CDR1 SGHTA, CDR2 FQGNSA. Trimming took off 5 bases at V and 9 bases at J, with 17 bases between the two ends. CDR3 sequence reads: CASSLKTPPGEQFF. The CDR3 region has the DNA TGTGCCAGCAGCCTGAAGACCCCGCCGGGTGAGCAGTTCTTC.

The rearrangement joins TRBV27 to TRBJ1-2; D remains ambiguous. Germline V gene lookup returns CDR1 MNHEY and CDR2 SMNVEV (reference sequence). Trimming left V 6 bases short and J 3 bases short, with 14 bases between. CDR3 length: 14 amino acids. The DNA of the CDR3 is TGTGCCAGCAGCGAGGCACCCTCTTACTATGGCTACACCTTC. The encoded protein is CASSEAPSYYGYTF.

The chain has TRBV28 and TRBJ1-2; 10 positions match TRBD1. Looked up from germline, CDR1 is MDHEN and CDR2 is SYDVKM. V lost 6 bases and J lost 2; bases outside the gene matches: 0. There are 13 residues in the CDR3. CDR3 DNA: TGTGCCAGCAGGACAGGGGGCAACTATGGCTACACCTTC. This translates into CASRTGGNYGYTF.

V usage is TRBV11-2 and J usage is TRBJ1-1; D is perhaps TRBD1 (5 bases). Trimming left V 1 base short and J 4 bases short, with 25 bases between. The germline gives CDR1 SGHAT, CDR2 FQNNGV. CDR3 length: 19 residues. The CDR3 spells CASSLVGARPGPGGTEAFF. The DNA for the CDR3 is TGTGCCAGCAGCTTAGTCGGGGCTCGACCGGGACCCGGGGGCACTGAAGCTTTCTTT.

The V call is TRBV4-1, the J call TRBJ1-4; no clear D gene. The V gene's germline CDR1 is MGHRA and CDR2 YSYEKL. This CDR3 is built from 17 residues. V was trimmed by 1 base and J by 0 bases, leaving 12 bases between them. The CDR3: CASSQGLGVTTNEKLFF. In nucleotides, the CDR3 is TGCGCCAGCAGCCAAGGGTTGGGCGTTACAACTAATGAAAAACTGTTTTTT.

Here the CDR3 DNA reads TGCGCCAGCAGCCTCTCCCCGGTGGGCGATACGCAGTATTTT. Protein sequence: CASSLSPVGDTQYF. V and J are TRBV10-1 and TRBJ2-3, with D hard to call. Trimming pared 6 bases from V and 6 bases from J, leaving 16 bases between. CDR3 length: 14 residues. Looked up from germline, CDR1 is WNHNN and CDR2 is SYGVQD (reference sequence).

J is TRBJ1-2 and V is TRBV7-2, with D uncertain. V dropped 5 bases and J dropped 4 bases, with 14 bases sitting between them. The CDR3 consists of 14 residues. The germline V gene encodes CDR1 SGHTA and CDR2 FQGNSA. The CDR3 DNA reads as TGTGCCAGCAGCGCGACACCCGACCCCTATGGCTACACCTTC. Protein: CASSATPDPYGYTF.

This chain's CDR3 is CASSPGREQYF. The CDR3 DNA reads as TGTGCCAGCAGTCCAGGGAGGGAGCAGTACTTC. V usage is TRBV6-6 and J usage is TRBJ2-7; weak D call: TRBD2 (6 bases). The ends were cut back, 5 bases at V and 7 bases at J, with 9 bases in the middle. CDR3 length equals 11 residues. Germline V gives CDR1 MNHNY, CDR2 SVGAGI (reference sequence).

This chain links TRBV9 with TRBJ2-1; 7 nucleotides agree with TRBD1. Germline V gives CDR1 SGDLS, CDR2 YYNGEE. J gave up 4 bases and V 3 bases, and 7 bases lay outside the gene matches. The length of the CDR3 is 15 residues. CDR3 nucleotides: TGTGCCAGCAGCGCGAACCGGGGACAGTACAATGAGCAGTTCTTC. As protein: CASSANRGQYNEQFF. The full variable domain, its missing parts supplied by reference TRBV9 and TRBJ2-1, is DSGVTQTPKHLITATGQRVTLRCSPRSGDLSVYWYQQSLDQGLQFLIQYYNGEERAKGNILERFSAQQFPDLHSELNLSSLELGDSALYFCASSANRGQYNEQFFGPGTRLTVL.

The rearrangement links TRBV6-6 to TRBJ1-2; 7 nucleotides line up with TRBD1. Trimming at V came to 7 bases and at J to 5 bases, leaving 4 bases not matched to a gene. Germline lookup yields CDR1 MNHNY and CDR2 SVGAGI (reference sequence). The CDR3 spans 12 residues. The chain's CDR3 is CASMGQIYGYTF. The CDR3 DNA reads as TGTGCCAGCATGGGACAGATTTATGGCTACACCTTC.